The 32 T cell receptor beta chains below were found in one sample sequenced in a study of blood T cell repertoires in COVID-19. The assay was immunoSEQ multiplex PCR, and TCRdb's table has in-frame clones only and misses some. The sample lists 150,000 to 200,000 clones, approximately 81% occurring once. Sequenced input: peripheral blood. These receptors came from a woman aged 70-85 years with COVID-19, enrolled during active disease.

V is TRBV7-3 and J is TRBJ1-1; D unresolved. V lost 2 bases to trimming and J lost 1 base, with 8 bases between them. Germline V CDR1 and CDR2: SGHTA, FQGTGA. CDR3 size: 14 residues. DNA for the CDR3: TGTGCCAGCAGCTTAGGCCACCAGAACACTGAAGCTTTCTTT. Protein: CASSLGHQNTEAFF.

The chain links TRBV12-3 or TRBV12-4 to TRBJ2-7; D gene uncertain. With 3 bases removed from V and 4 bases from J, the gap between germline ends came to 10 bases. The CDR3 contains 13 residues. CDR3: CASSFLSQYEQYF. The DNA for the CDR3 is TGTGCCAGCAGTTTTCTCAGTCAATACGAGCAGTACTTC.

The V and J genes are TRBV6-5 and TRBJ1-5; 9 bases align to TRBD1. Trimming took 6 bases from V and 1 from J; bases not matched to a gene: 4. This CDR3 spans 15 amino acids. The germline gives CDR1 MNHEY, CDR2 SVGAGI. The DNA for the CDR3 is TGTGCCAGCAGATGGACAGGGGAGAGCAATCAGCCCCAGCATTTT. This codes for CASRWTGESNQPQHF.

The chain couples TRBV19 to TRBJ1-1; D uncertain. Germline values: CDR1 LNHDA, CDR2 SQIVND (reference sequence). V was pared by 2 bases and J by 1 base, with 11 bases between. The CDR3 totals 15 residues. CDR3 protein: CASSIWSRSNTEAFF. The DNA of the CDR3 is TGTGCCAGTAGTATATGGTCCAGGTCGAACACTGAAGCTTTCTTT.

The CDR3 sequence is CASSFGQGEAFF. The CDR3 region has the DNA TGTGCCAGCAGTTTTGGACAGGGTGAAGCTTTCTTT. This rearrangement joins TRBV11-3 to TRBJ1-1, with 8 bases that match TRBD1. There are 12 residues in the CDR3. V was clipped by 6 bases and J by 7 bases; unmatched bases: 4. Germline values: CDR1 SGHNT, CDR2 YENEEA.

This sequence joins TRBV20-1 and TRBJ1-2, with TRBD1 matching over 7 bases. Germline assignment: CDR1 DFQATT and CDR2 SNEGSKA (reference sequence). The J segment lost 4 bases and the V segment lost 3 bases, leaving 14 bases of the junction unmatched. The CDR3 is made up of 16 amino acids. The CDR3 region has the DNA TGCAGTGCTAGTGCCGCGGGAAGGGGGCAAAGCTATGGCTACACCTTC. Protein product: CSASAAGRGQSYGYTF.

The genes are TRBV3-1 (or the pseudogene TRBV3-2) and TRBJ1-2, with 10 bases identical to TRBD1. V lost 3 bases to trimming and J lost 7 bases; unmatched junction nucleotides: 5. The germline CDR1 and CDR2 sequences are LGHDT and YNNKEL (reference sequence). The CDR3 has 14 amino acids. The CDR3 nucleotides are TGTGCCAGCAGCCAGGGGGGGACAGGGGTTGGCTACACCTTC. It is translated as CASSQGGTGVGYTF.

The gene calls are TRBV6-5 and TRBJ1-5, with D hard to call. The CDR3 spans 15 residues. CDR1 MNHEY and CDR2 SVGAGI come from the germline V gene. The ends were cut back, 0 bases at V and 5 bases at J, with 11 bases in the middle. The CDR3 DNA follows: TGTGCCAGCAGTTACTCGTTTGGGAGGGATCAGCCCCAGCATTTT. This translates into CASSYSFGRDQPQHF.

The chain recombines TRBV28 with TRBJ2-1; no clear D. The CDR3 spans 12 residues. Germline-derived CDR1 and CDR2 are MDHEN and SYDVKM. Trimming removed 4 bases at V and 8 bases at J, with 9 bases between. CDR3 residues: CASSWSVDEQFF. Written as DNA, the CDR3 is TGTGCCAGCAGTTGGAGTGTCGATGAGCAGTTCTTC. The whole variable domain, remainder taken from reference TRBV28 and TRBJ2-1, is DVKVTQSSRYLVKRTGEKVFLECVQDMDHENMFWYRQDPGLGLRLIYFSYDVKMKEKGDIPEGYSVSREKKERFSLILESASTNQTSMYLCASSWSVDEQFFGPGTRLTVL.

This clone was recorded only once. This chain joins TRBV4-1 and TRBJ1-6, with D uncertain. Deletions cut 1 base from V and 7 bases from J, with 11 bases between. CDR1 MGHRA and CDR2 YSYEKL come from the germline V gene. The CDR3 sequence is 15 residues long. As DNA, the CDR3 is TGCGCCAGCAGCCAAGTCCCGGAGGGCAATTCACCCCTCCACTTT. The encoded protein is CASSQVPEGNSPLHF.

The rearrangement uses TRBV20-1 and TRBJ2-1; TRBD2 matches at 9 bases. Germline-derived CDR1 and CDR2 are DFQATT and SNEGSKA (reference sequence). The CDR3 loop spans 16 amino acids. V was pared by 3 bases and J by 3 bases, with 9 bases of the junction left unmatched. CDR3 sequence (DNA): TGCAGTGCTAGTCTGCGGGAGGGCCCAATCTACAATGAGCAGTTCTTC. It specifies CSASLREGPIYNEQFF.

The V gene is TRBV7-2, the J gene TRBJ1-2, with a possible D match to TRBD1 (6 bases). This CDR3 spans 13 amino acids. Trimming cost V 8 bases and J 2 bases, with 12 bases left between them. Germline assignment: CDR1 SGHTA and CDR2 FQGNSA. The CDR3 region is CASHEQGNYGYTF. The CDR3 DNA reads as TGTGCCAGCCACGAACAGGGAAACTATGGCTACACCTTC.

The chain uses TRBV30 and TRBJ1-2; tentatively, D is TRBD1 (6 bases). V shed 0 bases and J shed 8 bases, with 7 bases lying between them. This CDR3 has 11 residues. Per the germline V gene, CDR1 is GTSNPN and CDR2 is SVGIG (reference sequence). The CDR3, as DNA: TGTGCCTGGAGTGTACAGGGAGGCTACACCTTC. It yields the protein CAWSVQGGYTF.

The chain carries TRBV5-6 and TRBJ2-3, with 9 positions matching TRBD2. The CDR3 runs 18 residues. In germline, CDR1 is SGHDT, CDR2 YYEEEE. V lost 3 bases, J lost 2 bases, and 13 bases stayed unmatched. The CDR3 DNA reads TGTGCCAGCAGCTCCCTTCGTACTAGCGGGCGGATCACAGATACGCAGTATTTT. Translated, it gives CASSSLRTSGRITDTQYF.

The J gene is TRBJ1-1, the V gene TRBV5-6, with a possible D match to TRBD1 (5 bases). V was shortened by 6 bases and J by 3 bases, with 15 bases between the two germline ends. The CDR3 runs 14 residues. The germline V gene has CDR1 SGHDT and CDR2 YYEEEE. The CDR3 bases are TGTGCCAGCACCCTGGGGGGGGTGCACACTGAAGCTTTCTTT. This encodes CASTLGGVHTEAFF.

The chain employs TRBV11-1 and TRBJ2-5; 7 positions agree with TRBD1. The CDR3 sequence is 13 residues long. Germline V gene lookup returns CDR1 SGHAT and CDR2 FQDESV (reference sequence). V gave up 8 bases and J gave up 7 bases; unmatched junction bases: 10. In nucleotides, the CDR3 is TGTGCCAGCGGGTATCAGGGGGTGGGGACCCAGTACTTC. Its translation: CASGYQGVGTQYF.

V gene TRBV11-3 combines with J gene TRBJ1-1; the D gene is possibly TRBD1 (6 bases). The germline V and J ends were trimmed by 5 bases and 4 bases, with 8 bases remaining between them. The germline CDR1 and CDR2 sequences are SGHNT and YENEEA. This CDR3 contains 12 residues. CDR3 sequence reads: CASSGRGTEAFF. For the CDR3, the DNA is TGTGCCAGCAGCGGCAGGGGCACTGAAGCTTTCTTT.

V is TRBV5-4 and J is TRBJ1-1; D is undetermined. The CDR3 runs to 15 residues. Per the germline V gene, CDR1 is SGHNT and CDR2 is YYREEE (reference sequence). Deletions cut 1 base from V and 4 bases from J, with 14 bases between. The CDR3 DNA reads TGTGCCAGCAGCTTGTCTGGGAGCGGGAGCACTGAAGCTTTCTTT. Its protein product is CASSLSGSGSTEAFF. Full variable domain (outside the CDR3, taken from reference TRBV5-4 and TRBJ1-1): ETGVTQSPTHLIKTRGQQVTLRCSSQSGHNTVSWYQQALGQGPQFIFQYYREEENGRGNFPPRFSGLQFPNYSSELNVNALELDDSALYLCASSLSGSGSTEAFFGQGTRLTVV.

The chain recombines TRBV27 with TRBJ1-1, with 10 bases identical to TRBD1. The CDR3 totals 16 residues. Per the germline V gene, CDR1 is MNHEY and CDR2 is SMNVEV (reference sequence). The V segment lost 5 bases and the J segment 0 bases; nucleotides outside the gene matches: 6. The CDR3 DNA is TGTGCCAGCAGTAACCGGGACAGGGGTTTGAACACTGAAGCTTTCTTT. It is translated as CASSNRDRGLNTEAFF.

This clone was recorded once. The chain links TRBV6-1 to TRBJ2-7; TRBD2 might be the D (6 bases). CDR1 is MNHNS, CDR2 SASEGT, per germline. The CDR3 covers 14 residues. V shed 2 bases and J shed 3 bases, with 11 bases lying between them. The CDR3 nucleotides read TGTGCCAGCAGTGAAACTTGGGACTTCTACGAGCAGTACGTC. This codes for CASSETWDFYEQYV.

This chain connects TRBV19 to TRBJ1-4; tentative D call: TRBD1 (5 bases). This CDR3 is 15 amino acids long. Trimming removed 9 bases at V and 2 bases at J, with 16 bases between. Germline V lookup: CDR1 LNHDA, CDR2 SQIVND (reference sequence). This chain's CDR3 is CASSGGSGTNEKLFF. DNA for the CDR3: TGTGCCAGCTCGGGGGGTTCTGGCACTAATGAAAAACTGTTTTTT. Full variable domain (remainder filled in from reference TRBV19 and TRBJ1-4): DGGITQSPKYLFRKEGQNVTLSCEQNLNHDAMYWYRQDPGQGLRLIYYSQIVNDFQKGDIAEGYSVSREKKESFPLTVTSAQKNPTAFYLCASSGGSGTNEKLFFGSGTQLSVL.

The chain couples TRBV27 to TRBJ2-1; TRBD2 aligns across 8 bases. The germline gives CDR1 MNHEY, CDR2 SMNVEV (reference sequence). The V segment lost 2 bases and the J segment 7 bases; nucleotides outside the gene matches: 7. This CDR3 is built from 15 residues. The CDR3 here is CASSLRAGDVNEQFF. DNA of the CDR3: TGTGCCAGCAGTTTACGAGCGGGAGATGTTAATGAGCAGTTCTTC.

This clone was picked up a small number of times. The CDR3 protein is CASSLQHLNTGELFF. The CDR3 DNA reads as TGCGCCAGCAGCTTGCAACACCTCAACACCGGGGAGCTGTTTTTT. The V call is TRBV5-1, the J call TRBJ2-2; no definite D call. Germline CDR1 reads SGHRS; CDR2 reads YFSETQ. V lost 1 base and J 2 bases, leaving 9 bases between the germline ends. This CDR3 comprises 15 residues.

This CDR3 is CASSFHGSYNEQFF. In DNA form, the CDR3 reads TGTGCCAGCAGCTTTCATGGGAGCTACAATGAGCAGTTCTTC. The chain uses TRBV5-5 and TRBJ2-1, with a possible D match to TRBD2 (5 bases). Trimming shortened V by 2 bases and J by 3 bases, and 9 bases separated the two germline ends. The length of the CDR3 is 14 residues. Germline loops: CDR1 SGHKS, CDR2 YYEKEE (reference sequence).

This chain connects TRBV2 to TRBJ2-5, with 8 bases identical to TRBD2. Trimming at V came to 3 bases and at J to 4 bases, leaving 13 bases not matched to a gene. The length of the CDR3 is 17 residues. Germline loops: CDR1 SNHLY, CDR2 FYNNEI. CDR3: CASSEGRGGGPRETQYF. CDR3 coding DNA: TGTGCCAGCAGTGAGGGAAGGGGCGGGGGGCCGAGAGAGACCCAGTACTTC. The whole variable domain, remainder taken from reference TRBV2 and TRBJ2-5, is EPEVTQTPSHQVTQMGQEVILRCVPISNHLYFYWYRQILGQKVEFLVSFYNNEISEKSEIFDDQFSVERPDGSNFTLKIRSTKLEDSAMYFCASSEGRGGGPRETQYFGPGTRLLVL.

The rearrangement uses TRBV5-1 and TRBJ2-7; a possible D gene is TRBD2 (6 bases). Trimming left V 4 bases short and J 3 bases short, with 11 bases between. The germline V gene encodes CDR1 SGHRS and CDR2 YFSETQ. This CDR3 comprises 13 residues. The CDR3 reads CASSRPEGYEQYF. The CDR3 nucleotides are TGCGCCAGCAGCCGCCCGGAGGGCTACGAGCAGTACTTC.

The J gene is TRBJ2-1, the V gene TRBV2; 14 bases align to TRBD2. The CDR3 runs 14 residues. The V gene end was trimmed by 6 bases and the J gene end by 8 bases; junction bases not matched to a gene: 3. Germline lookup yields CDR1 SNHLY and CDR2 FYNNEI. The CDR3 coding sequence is TGTGCCAGCAGGACTAGCGGGGGGGCCTATGAGCAGTTCTTC. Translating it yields CASRTSGGAYEQFF.

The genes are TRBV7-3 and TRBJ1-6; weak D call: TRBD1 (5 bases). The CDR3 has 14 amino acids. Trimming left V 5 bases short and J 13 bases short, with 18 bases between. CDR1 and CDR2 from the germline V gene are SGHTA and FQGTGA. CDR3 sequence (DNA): TGTGCCAGCAGCCCGTACCGACAGAATAGGCCCCTCCACTTT. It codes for CASSPYRQNRPLHF.

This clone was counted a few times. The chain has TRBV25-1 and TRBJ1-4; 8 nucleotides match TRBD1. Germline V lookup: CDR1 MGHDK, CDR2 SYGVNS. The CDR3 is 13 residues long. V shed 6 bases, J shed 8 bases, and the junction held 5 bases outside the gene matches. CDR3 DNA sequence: TGTGCCAGCAGAGGACAGGGAACCGAAAAACTGTTTTTT. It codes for CASRGQGTEKLFF.

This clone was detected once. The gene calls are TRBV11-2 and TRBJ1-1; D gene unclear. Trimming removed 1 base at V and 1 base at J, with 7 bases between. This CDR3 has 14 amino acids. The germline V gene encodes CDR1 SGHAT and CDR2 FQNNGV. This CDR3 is CASSLGPSNTEAFF. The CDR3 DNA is TGTGCCAGCAGCTTAGGGCCCTCGAACACTGAAGCTTTCTTT. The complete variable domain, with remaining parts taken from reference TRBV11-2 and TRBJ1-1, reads EAGVAQSPRYKIIEKRQSVAFWCNPISGHATLYWYQQILGQGPKLLIQFQNNGVVDDSQLPKDRFSAERLKGVDSTLKIQPAKLEDSAVYLCASSLGPSNTEAFFGQGTRLTVV.

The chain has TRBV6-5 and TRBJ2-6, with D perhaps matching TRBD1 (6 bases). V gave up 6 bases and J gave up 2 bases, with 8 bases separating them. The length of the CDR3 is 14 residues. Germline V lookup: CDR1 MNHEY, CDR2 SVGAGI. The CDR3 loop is CASRNRAGANVLTF. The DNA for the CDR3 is TGTGCCAGCAGAAACAGGGCTGGGGCCAACGTCCTGACTTTC.

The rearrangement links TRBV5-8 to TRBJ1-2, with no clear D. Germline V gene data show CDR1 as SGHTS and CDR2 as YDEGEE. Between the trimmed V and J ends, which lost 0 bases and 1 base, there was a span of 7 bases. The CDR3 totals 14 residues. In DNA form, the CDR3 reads TGTGCCAGCAGCTTGGATCGGGATAACTATGGCTACACCTTC. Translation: CASSLDRDNYGYTF. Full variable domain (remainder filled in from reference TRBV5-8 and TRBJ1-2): EAGVTQSPTHLIKTRGQQATLRCSPISGHTSVYWYQQALGLGLQFLLWYDEGEERNRGNFPPRFSGRQFPNYSSELNVNALELEDSALYLCASSLDRDNYGYTFGSGTRLTVV.